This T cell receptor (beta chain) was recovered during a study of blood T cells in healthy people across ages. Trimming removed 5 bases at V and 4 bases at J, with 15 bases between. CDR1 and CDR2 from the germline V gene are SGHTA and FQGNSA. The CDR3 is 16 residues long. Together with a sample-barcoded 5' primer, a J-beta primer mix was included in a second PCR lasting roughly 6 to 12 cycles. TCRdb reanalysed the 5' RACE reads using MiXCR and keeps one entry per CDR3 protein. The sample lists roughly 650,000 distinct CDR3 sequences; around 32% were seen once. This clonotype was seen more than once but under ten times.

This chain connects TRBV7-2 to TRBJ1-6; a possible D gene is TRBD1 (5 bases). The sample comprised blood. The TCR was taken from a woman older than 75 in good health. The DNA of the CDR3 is TGTGCCAGCAGCGGATCCCAGGGATATTATAATTCACCCCTCCACTTT. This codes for CASSGSQGYYNSPLHF.